This record concerns one TCR beta chain sequence. Germline V gene lookup returns CDR1 KGHSH and CDR2 LQKENI. Trimming removed 2 bases at V and 4 bases at J, with 11 bases between. The CDR3 contains 15 residues. This specimen comes from a study of blood T cell repertoires in COVID-19. As processed by the authors: Estimated nucleated cell counts came from reference gene primer amplification. Clones were sequenced by immunoSEQ multiplex PCR, and TCRdb holds only the in-frame ones, with some missing. From that table come the V and J calls and clone size; the DNA was used to work out D and trimming. Found here are some 120,000 clones, approximately 84% of them singletons; the top ten hold about 2%.

The V call is TRBV18, the J call TRBJ1-4; D is undetermined. The sequence was collected from a man between 65 and 79 years old with acute or convalescent COVID-19. Sequencing was performed on peripheral blood. CDR3: CASSPDLYINEKLFF. The CDR3 DNA reads as TGTGCCAGCTCACCAGACTTGTACATTAATGAAAAACTGTTTTTT.